This T cell receptor beta chain was sequenced during a study of cytomegalovirus exposure and HLA in healthy donors. Findings and limits, study-wide: Common viral pathogens were later found to be apparently linked to several of the most significant clusters. The study recorded some 160 TCR beta chains that were cytomegalovirus-associated. Because they were indistinguishable, some V segments, including TRBV6-2 and TRBV6-3, were excluded. Accurate prediction of HLA-A and HLA-B alleles (for most subjects) was reportedly achieved from TCR beta sequences.

Primers for the PCR totalled 60 Vbeta and 13 Jbeta. Libraries were prepared by immunoSEQ multiplex PCR; TCRdb keeps only in-frame clonotypes and omits some of them. The sample records 150,000 to 200,000 clones, 80% being singletons. Concerning this clone: The target antigen is unknown.

This CDR3 has 16 amino acids. The V gene's germline CDR1 is ENHRY and CDR2 SYGVKD. The junction had 10 bases not matched to a gene; V was cut back by 6 bases and J by 7 bases. The rearrangement joins TRBV10-3 to TRBJ2-1, with 12 bases fitting TRBD2. The sequencing input was PBMCs. The receptor comes from a man aged 35 to 55 in good health and CMV-seronegative. Here the CDR3 reads CAIRVSSGGAANEQFF. The CDR3 region has the DNA TGTGCCATCAGGGTGTCTAGCGGGGGGGCGGCTAATGAGCAGTTCTTC.